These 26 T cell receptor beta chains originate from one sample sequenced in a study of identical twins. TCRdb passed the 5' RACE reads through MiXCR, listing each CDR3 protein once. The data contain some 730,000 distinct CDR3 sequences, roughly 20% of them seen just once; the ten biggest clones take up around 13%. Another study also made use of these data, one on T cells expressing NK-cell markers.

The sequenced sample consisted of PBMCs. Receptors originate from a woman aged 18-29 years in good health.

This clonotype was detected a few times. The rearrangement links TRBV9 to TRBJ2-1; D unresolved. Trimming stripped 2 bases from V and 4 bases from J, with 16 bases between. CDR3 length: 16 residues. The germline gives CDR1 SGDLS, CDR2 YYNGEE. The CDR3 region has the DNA TGTGCCAGCAGCGTCTTCCCTCACATCAAGTACAATGAGCAGTTCTTC. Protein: CASSVFPHIKYNEQFF. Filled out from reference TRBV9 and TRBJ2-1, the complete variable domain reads DSGVTQTPKHLITATGQRVTLRCSPRSGDLSVYWYQQSLDQGLQFLIQYYNGEERAKGNILERFSAQQFPDLHSELNLSSLELGDSALYFCASSVFPHIKYNEQFFGPGTRLTVL.

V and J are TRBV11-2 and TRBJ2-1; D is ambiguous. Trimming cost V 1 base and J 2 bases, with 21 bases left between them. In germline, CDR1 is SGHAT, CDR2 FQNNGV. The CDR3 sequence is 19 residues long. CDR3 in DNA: TGTGCCAGCAGCTTAGTCTATCTTTCCGGGCTTTGGACCTACAATGAGCAGTTCTTC. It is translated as CASSLVYLSGLWTYNEQFF.

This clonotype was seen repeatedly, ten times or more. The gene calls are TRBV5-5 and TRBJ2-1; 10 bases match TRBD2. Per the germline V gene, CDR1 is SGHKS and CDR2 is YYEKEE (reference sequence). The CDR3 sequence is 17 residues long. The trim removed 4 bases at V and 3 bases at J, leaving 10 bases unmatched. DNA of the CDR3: TGTGCCAGCAGCCCCGGGTTAGCGGGAGGCCTCTACAATGAGCAGTTCTTC. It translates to CASSPGLAGGLYNEQFF.

The CDR3 spells CASSSPSLHEQFF. CDR3 in DNA: TGTGCCAGCAGCTCCCCTTCCCTCCATGAGCAGTTCTTC. The chain links TRBV7-2 to TRBJ2-1; unclear D gene. Trimming shortened V by 4 bases and J by 8 bases, and 12 bases separated the two germline ends. The CDR3 runs to 13 residues. CDR1 and CDR2 from the germline V gene are SGHTA and FQGNSA.

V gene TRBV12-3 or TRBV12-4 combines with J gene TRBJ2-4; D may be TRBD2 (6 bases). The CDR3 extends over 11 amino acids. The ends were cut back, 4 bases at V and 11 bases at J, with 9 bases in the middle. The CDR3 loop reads CASSSTRVQYF. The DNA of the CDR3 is TGTGCCAGCAGTTCGACTAGGGTTCAGTACTTC.

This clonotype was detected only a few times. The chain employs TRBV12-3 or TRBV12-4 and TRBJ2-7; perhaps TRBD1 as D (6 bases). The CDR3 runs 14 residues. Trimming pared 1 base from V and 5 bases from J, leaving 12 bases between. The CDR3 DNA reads TGTGCCAGCAGTTTAGAGGGGGTATACGACGAGCAGTACTTC. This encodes CASSLEGVYDEQYF.

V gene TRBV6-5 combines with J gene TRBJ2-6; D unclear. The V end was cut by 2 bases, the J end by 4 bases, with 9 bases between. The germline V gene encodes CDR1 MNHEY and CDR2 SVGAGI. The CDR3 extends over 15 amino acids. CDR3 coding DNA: TGTGCCAGCAGTTACCTCTACGAGGGGGCCAACGTCCTGACTTTC. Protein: CASSYLYEGANVLTF.

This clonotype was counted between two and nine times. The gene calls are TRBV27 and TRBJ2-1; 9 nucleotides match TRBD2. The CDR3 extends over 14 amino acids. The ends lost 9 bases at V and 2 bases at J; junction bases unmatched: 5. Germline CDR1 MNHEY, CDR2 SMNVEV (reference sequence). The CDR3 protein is CASTLAGTYNEQFF. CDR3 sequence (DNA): TGTGCCAGTACCCTAGCGGGGACCTACAATGAGCAGTTCTTC.

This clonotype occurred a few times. CDR3: CSVSQGARETQYF. CDR3 DNA sequence: TGCAGCGTTTCACAGGGGGCACGAGAGACCCAGTACTTC. The genes are TRBV29-1 and TRBJ2-5, with TRBD1 identical over 9 bases. V lost 5 bases, J lost 4 bases, and 5 bases stayed unmatched. CDR1 is SQVTM, CDR2 ANQGSEA, per germline. CDR3 length: 13 residues.

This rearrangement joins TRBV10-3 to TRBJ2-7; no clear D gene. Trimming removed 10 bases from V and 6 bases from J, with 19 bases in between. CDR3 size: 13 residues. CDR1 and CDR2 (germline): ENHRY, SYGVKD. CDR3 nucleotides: TGTGCCACATCGTGGCAAGTTGAAGGCGAGCAGTACTTC. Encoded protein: CATSWQVEGEQYF.

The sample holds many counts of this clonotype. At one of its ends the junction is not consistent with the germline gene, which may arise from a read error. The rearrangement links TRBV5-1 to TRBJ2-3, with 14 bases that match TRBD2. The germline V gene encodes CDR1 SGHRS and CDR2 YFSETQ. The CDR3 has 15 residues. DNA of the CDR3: TGTGCCAGCAGCTCCGGACTAGCGGGAGGAGATACGCAGTATTTT. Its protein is CASSSGLAGGDTQYF.

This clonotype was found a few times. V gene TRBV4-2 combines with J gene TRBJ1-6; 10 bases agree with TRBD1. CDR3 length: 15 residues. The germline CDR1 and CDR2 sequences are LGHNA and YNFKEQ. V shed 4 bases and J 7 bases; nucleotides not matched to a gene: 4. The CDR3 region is CASSPEDRGNSPLHF. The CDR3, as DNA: TGTGCCAGCAGCCCCGAGGACAGGGGGAATTCACCCCTCCACTTT.

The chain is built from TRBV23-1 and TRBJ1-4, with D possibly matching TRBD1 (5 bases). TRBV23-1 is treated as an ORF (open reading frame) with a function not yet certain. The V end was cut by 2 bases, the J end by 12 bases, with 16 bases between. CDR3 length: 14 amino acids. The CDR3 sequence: CASSQRNGPGQLFF. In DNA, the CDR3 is TGCGCCAGCAGTCAAAGAAACGGTCCAGGGCAACTGTTTTTT.

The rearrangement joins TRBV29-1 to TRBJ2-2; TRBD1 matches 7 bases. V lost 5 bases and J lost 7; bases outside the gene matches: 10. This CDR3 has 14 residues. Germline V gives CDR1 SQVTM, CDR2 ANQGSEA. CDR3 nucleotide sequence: TGCAGCGTTATATGGGACAGAAACCACGGGGAGCTGTTTTTT. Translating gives CSVIWDRNHGELFF.

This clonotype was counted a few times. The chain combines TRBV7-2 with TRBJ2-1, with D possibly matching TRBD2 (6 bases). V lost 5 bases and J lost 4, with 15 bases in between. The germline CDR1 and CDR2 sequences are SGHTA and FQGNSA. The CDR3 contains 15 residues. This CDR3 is CASSGGSPQYNEQFF. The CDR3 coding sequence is TGTGCCAGCAGCGGAGGGAGTCCTCAATACAATGAGCAGTTCTTC.

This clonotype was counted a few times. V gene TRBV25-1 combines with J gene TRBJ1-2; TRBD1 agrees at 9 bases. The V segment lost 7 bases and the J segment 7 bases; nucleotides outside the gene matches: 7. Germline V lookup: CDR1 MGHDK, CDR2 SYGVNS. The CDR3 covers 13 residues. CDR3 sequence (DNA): TGTGCCAGCACTCCAAGGACAGGGGCTGGCTACACCTTC. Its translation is CASTPRTGAGYTF.

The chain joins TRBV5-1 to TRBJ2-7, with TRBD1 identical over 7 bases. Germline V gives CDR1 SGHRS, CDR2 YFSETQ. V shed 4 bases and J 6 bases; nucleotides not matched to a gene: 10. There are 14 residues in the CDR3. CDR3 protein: CASSTRQGVSEQYF. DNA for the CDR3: TGCGCCAGCAGCACCCGACAGGGAGTCTCCGAGCAGTACTTC.

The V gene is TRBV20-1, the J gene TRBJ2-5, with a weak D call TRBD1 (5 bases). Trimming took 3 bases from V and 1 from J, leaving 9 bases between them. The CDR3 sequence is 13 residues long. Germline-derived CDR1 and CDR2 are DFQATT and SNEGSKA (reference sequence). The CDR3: CSASPTVQETQYF. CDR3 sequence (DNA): TGCAGTGCTAGTCCGACAGTCCAAGAGACCCAGTACTTC.

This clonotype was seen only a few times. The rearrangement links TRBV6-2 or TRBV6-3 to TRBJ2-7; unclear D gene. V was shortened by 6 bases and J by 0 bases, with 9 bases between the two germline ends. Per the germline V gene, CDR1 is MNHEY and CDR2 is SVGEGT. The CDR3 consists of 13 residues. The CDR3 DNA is TGTGCCAGCAGACAGCTCAGCTCCTACGAGCAGTACTTC. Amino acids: CASRQLSSYEQYF.

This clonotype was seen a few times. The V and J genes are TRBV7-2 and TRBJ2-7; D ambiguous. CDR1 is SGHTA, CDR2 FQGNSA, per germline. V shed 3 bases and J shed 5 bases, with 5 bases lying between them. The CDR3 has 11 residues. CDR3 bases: TGTGCCAGCAGCTTCTATAACGAGCAGTACTTC. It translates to CASSFYNEQYF.

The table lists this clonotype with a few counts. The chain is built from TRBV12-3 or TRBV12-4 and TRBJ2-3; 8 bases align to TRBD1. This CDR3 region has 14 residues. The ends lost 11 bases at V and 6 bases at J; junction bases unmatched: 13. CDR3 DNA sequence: TGTGCCGGGGGCAGGGGGCATAGTACGGATACGCAGTATTTT. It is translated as CAGGRGHSTDTQYF.

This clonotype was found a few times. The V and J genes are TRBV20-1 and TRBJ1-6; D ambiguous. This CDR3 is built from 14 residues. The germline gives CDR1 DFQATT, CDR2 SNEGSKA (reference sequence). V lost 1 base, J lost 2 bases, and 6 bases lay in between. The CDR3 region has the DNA TGCAGTGCTAGAGGGGATCCCTATAATTCACCCCTCCACTTT. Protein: CSARGDPYNSPLHF.

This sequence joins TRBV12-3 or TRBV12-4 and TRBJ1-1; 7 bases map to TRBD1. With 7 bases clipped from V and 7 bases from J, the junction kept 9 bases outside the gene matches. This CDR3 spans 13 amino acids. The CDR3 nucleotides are TGTGCCAGCATCCCCGACAGGGCACTTGAAGCTTTCTTT. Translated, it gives CASIPDRALEAFF.

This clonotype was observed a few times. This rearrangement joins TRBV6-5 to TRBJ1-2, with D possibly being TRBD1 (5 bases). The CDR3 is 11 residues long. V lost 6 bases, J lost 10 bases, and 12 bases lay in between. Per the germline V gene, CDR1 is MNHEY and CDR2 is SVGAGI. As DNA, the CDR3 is TGTGCCAGCAGCGCTTCGGGGGTCTACACCTTC. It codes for CASSASGVYTF.

The CDR3: CSAPLLGYEQYF. The CDR3 region has the DNA TGCAGTGCTCCCCTTTTGGGCTACGAGCAGTACTTC. This sequence joins TRBV20-1 and TRBJ2-7, with D unclear. Trimming pared 5 bases from V and 3 bases from J, leaving 11 bases between. Germline CDR1 DFQATT, CDR2 SNEGSKA (reference sequence). The CDR3 covers 12 residues.

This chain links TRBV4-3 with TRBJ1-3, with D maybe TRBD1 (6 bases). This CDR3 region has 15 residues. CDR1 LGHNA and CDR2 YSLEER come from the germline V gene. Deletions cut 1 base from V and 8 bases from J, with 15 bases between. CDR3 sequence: CASSQGANREDTIYF. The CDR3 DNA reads TGCGCCAGCAGCCAAGGGGCCAACAGGGAGGACACCATATATTTT.